Here is one T cell receptor beta chain with its context. Antigen: not known. The entry originates in a study of regulatory and conventional T cells in RAG deficiency. Study-wide findings and caveats: Control T-cell subsets had markedly higher Shannon entropy and lower Simpson indices than RAG-deficient patients. In Omenn syndrome, Treg and Tconv repertoires overlapped >90%.

V lost 1 base and J 3 bases, leaving 10 bases between the germline ends. CDR1 is MNHEY and CDR2 is SMNVEV in the germline V gene (reference sequence). The CDR3 extends over 14 amino acids. The data were produced by immunoSEQ multiplex PCR, yet TCRdb's version contains in-frame clones alone and is incomplete. The data show roughly 28,000 clones, with 75% to 95% seen just once and approximately 0.8% held by the top ten. Regulatory T cells were sorted from blood as CD4+ CD25-high CD127-low cells. This same sample was also part of a study on regulatory T cells. That source adds: Primers: 52 TRBV forward and 13 TRBJ reverse.

The receptor was derived from a human donor in good health. The sequencing sample was made of Tregs sorted from blood. V gene TRBV27 combines with J gene TRBJ2-7; no firm D call. The CDR3 loop is CASSLYWGLYEQYF. CDR3 in DNA: TGTGCCAGCAGTTTATATTGGGGTCTCTACGAGCAGTACTTC.